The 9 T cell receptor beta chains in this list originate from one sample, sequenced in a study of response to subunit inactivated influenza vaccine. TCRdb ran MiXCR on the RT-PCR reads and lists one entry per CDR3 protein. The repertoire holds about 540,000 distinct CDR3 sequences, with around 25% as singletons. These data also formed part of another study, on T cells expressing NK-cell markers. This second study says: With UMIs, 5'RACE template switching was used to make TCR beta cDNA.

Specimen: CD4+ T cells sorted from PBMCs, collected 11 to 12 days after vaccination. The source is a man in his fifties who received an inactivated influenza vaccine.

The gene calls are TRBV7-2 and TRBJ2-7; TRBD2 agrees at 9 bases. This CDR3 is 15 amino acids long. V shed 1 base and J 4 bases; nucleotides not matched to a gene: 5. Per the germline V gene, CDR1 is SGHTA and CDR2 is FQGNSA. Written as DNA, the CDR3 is TGTGCCAGCAGCTTAGGCGCTAGCGGGATTTACGAGCAGTACTTC. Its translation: CASSLGASGIYEQYF.

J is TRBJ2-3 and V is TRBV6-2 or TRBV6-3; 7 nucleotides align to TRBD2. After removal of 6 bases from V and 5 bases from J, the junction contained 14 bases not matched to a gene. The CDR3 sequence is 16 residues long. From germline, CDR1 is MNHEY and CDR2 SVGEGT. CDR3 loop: CASRRTRNPAIDTQYF. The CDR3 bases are TGTGCCAGCAGAAGGACTAGAAACCCCGCGATAGATACGCAGTATTTT.

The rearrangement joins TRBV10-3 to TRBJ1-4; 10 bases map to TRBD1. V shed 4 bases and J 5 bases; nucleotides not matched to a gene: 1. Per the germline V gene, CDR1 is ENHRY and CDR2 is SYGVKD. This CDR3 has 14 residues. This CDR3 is CAISADRGNEKLFF. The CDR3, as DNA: TGTGCCATCAGTGCGGACAGGGGGAATGAAAAACTGTTTTTT.

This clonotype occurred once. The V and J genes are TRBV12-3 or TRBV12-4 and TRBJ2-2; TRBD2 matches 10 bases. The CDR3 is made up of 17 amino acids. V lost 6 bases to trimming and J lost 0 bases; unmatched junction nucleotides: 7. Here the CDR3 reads CASSFTLAGANTGELFF. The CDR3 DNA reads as TGTGCCAGCAGCTTTACCCTAGCGGGAGCGAACACCGGGGAGCTGTTTTTT.

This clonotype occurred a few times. Here the CDR3 DNA reads TGTGCCACCTTCTGGACTCCATCTGCAGATACGCAGTATTTT. Its translation: CATFWTPSADTQYF. This sequence joins TRBV24-1 and TRBJ2-3, with a tentative D call TRBD2 (5 bases). The germline CDR1 and CDR2 sequences are KGHDR and SFDVKD. CDR3 size: 14 residues. Trimming took 9 bases from V and 4 from J, leaving 16 bases between them.

In nucleotides, the CDR3 is TGTGCCAGCAGCCCGCGGACAGGGGAATCTAATGAAAAACTGTTTTTT. This sequence encodes CASSPRTGESNEKLFF. The chain links TRBV7-9 to TRBJ1-4; 9 nucleotides match TRBD1. V shed 5 bases, J shed 3 bases, and the junction held 7 bases outside the gene matches. This CDR3 is 16 amino acids long. Germline assignment: CDR1 SEHNR and CDR2 FQNEAQ (reference sequence).

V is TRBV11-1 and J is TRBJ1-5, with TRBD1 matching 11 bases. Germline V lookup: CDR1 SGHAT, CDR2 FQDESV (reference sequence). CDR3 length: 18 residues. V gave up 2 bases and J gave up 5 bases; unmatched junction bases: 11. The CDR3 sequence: CASSLNMGPGQGDQPQHF. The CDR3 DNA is TGTGCCAGCAGCTTAAATATGGGCCCGGGACAGGGGGATCAGCCCCAGCATTTT.

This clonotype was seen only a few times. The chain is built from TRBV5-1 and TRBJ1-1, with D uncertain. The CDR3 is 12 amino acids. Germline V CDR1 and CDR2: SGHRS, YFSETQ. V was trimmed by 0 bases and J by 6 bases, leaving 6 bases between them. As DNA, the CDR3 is TGCGCCAGCAGCTTGGACGCAGCTGAAGCTTTCTTT. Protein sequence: CASSLDAAEAFF. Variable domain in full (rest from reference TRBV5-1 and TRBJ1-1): KAGVTQTPRYLIKTRGQQVTLSCSPISGHRSVSWYQQTPGQGLQFLFEYFSETQRNKGNFPGRFSGRQFSNSRSEMNVSTLELGDSALYLCASSLDAAEAFFGQGTRLTVV.

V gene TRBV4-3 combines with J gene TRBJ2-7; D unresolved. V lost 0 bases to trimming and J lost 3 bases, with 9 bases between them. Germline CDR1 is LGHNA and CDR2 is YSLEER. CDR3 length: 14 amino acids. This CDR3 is CASSQDYFNYEQYF. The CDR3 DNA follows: TGCGCCAGCAGCCAAGATTACTTCAACTACGAGCAGTACTTC.